This T cell receptor beta chain was recorded in a study of cytomegalovirus exposure and HLA in healthy donors. This clone came up a few times. Its antigen is as yet unknown. General observations from the study: Immune exposure information comprised only CMV serostatus.

Primers included in the PCR were 60 Vbeta and 13 Jbeta primers. The method was immunoSEQ multiplex PCR; TCRdb's version includes in-frame clones alone and lacks a portion of them. The table records roughly 180,000 clones, roughly 74% of them present only once. The CDR3 length is 16 residues. Trimming stripped 1 base from V and 2 bases from J, with 12 bases between. Germline CDR1 and CDR2: LGHNA and YSLEER. Sequenced: PBMCs. The V and J genes are TRBV4-3 and TRBJ2-1, with a possible D match to TRBD2 (5 bases). This sequence originates from a middle-aged woman in good health and CMV-seropositive. CDR3: CASSQGSSATYNEQFF. The CDR3 coding sequence is TGCGCCAGCAGCCAAGGGAGTAGCGCAACCTACAATGAGCAGTTCTTC.